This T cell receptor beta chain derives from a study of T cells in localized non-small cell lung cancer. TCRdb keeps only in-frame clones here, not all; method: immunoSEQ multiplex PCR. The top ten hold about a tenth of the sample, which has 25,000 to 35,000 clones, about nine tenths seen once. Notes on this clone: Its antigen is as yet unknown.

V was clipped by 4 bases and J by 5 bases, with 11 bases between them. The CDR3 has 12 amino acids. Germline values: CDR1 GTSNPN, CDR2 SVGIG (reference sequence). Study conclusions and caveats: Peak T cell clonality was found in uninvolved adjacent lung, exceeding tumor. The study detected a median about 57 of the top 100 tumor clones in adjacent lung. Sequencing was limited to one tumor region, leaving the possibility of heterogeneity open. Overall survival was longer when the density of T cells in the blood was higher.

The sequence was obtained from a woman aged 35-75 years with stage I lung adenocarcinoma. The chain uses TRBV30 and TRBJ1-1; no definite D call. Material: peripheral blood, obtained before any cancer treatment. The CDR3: CAWTPGWTEAFF. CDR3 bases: TGTGCCTGGACCCCGGGTTGGACTGAAGCTTTCTTT. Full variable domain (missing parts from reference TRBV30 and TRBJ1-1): SQTIHQWPATLVQPVGSPLSLECTVEGTSNPNLYWYRQAAGRGLQLLFYSVGIGQISSEVPQNLSASRPQDRQFILSSKKLLLSDSGFYLCAWTPGWTEAFFGQGTRLTVV.